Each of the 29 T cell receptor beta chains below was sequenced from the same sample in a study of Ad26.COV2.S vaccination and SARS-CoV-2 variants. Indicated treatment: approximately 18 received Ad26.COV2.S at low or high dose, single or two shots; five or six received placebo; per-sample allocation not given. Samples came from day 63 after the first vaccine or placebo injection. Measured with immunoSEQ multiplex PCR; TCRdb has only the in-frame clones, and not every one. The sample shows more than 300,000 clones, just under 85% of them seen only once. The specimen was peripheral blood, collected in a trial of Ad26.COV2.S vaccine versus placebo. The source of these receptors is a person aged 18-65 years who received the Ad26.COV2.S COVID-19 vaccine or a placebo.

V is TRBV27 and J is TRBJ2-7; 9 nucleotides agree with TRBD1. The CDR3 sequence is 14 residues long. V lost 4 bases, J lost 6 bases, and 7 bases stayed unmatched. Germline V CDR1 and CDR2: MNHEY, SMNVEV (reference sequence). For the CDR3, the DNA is TGTGCCAGCAGTTCCGGGACAGGGATGGGCGAGCAGTACTTC. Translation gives CASSSGTGMGEQYF.

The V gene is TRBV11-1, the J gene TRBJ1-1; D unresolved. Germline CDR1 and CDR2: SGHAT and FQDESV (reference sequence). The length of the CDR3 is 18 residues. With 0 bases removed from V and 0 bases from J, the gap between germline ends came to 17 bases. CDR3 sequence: CASSLAGRAALMNTEAFF. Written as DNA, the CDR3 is TGTGCCAGCAGCTTAGCAGGGCGGGCGGCATTAATGAACACTGAAGCTTTCTTT.

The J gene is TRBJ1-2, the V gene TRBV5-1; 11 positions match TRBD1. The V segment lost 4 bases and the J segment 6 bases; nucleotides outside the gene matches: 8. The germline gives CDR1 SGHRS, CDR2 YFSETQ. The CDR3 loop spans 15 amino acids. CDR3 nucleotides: TGCGCCAGCAGCCCTGGGACAGGGGGGATGGATGGCTACACCTTC. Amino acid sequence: CASSPGTGGMDGYTF.

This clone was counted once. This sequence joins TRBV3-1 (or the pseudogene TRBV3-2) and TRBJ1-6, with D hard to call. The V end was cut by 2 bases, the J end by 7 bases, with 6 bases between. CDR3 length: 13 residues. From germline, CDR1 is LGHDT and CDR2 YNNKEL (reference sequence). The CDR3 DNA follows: TGTGCCAGCAGCCAAACTACAAATTCACCCCTCCACTTT. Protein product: CASSQTTNSPLHF.

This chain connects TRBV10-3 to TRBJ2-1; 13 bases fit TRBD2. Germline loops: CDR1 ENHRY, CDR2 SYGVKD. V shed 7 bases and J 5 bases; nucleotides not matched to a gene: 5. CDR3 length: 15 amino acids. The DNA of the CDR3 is TGTGCCATCACCCCGGGACTAGCGGGAAACAATGAGCAGTTCTTC. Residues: CAITPGLAGNNEQFF.

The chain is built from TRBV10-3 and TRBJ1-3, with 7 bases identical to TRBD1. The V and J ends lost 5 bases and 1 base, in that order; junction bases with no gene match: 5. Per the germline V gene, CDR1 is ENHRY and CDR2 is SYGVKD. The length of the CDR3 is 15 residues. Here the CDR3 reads CAISSGTASGNTIYF. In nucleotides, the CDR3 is TGTGCCATCAGTTCCGGGACAGCTTCTGGAAACACCATATATTTT.

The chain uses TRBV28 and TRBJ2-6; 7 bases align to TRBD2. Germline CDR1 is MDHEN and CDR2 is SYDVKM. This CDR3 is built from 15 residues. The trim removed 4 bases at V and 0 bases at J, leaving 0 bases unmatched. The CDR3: CASSWGGSGANVLTF. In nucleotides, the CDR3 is TGTGCCAGCAGTTGGGGGGGCTCTGGGGCCAACGTCCTGACTTTC.

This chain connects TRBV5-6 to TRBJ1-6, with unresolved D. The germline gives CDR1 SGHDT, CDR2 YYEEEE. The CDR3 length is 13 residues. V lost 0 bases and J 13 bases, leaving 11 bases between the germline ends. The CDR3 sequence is CASSLGGFFPLHF. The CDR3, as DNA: TGTGCCAGCAGCTTGGGAGGGTTTTTTCCCCTCCACTTT.

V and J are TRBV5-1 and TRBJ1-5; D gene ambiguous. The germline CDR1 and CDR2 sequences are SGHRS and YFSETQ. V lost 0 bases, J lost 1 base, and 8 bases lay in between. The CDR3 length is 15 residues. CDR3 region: CASSLGVFSNQPQHF. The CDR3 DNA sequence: TGCGCCAGCAGCTTGGGCGTCTTCAGCAATCAGCCCCAGCATTTT.

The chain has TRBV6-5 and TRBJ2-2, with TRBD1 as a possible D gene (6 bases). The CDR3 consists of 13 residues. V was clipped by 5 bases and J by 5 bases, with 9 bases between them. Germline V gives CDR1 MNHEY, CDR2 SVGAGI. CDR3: CASSLRGTGELFF. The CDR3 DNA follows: TGTGCCAGCAGTCTTAGGGGGACCGGGGAGCTGTTTTTT.

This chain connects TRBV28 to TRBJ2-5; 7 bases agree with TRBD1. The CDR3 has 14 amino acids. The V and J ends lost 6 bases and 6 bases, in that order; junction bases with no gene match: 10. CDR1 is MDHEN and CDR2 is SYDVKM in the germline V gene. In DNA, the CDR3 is TGTGCCAGCAGGGCACGACAGGGTGAAAAGACCCAGTACTTC. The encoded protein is CASRARQGEKTQYF.

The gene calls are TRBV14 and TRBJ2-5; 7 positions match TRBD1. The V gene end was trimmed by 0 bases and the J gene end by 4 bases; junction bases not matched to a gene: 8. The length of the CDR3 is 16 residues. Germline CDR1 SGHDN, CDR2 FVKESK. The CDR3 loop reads CASSQDRQGVGETQYF. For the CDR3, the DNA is TGTGCCAGCAGCCAAGATAGGCAGGGGGTTGGAGAGACCCAGTACTTC.

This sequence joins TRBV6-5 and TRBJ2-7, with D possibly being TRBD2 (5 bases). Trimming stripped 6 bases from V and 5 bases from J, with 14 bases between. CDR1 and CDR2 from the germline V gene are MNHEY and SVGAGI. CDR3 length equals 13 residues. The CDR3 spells CASRRRAVDEQYF. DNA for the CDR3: TGTGCCAGCAGAAGGCGGGCCGTCGACGAGCAGTACTTC.

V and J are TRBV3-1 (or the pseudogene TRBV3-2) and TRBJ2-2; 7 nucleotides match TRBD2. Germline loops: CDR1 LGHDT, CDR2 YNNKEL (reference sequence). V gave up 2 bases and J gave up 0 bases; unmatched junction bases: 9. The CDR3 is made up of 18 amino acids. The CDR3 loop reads CASSQRGGLAANTGELFF. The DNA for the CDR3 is TGTGCCAGCAGCCAACGAGGAGGGCTAGCGGCGAACACCGGGGAGCTGTTTTTT.

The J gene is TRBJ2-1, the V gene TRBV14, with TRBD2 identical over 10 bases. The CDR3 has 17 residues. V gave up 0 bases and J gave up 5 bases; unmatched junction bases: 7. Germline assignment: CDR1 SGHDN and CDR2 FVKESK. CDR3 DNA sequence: TGTGCCAGCAGCCAAGAGATCCTAGCGGGGGCCCACAATGAGCAGTTCTTC. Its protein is CASSQEILAGAHNEQFF.

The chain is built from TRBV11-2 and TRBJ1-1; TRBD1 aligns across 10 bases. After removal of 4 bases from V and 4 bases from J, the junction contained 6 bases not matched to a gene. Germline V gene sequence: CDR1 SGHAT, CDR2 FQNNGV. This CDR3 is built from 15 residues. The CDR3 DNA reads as TGTGCCAGCAGCTACGGACAGGGGGGGACCACTGAAGCTTTCTTT. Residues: CASSYGQGGTTEAFF.

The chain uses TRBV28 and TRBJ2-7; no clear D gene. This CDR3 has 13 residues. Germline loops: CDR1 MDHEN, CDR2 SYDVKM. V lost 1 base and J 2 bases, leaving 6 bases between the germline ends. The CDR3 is CASSLFRTYEQYF. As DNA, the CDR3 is TGTGCCAGCAGTTTATTTAGGACCTACGAGCAGTACTTC.

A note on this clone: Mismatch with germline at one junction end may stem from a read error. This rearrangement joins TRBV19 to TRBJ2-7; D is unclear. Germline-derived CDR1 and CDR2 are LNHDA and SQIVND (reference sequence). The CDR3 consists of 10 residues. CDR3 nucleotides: TGTGCCAGAACTTCTGACTCATGGAACTTC. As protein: CARTSDSWNF.

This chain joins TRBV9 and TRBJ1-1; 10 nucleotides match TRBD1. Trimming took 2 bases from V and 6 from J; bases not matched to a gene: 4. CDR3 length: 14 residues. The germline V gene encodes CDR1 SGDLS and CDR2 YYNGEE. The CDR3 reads CASSVTGGASEAFF. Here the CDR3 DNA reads TGTGCCAGCAGCGTGACAGGGGGCGCCTCTGAAGCTTTCTTT.

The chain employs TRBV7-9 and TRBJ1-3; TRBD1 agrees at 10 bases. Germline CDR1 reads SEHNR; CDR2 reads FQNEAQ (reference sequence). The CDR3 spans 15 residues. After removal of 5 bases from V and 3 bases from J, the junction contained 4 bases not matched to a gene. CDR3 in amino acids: CASSRDRGCGNTIYF. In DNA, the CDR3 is TGTGCCAGCAGCCGGGACAGGGGCTGTGGAAACACCATATATTTT.

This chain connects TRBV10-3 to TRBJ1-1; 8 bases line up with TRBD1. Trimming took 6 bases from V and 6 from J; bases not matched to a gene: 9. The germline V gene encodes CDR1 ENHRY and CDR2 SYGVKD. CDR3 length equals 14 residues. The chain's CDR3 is CAISRGGQGAEAFF. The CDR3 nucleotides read TGTGCCATCAGCAGGGGCGGACAGGGTGCTGAAGCTTTCTTT.

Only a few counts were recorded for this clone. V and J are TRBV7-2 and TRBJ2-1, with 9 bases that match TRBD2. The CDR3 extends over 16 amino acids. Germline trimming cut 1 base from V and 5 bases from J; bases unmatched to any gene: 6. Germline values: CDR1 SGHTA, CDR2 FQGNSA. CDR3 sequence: CASSLDSGGLNNEQFF. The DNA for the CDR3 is TGTGCCAGCAGCTTAGATAGCGGGGGCCTCAACAATGAGCAGTTCTTC. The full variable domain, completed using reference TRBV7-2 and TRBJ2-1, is GAGVSQSPSNKVTEKGKDVELRCDPISGHTALYWYRQSLGQGLEFLIYFQGNSAPDKSGLPSDRFSAERTGGSVSTLTIQRTQQEDSAVYLCASSLDSGGLNNEQFFGPGTRLTVL.

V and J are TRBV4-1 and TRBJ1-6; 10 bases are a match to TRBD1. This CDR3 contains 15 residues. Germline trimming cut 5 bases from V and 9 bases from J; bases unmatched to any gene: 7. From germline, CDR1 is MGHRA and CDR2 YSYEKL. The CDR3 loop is CASSKGQGIVSPLHF. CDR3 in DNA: TGCGCCAGCAGCAAGGGACAGGGGATCGTTTCACCCCTCCACTTT.

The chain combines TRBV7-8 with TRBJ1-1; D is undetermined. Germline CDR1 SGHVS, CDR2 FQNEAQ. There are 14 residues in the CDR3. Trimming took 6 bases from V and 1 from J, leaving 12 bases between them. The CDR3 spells CASSNSVRNTEAFF. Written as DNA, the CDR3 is TGTGCCAGCAGTAATTCAGTGAGGAACACTGAAGCTTTCTTT. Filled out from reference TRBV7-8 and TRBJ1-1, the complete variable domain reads GAGVSQSPRYKVAKRGQDVALRCDPISGHVSLFWYQQALGQGPEFLTYFQNEAQLDKSGLPSDRFFAERPEGSVSTLKIQRTQQEDSAVYLCASSNSVRNTEAFFGQGTRLTVV.

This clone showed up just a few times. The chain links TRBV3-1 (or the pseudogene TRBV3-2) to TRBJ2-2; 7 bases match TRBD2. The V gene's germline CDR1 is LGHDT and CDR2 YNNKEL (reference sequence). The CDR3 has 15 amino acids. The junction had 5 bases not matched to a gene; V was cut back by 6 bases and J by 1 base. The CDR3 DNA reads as TGTGCCAGCAGGAAACCGGGGGGGAACACCGGGGAGCTGTTTTTT. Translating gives CASRKPGGNTGELFF.

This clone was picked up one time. The CDR3 region is CASSPRGYDREFGEQFF. The CDR3 DNA sequence: TGTGCCAGCAGCCCTAGGGGATATGACAGGGAGTTCGGTGAGCAGTTCTTC. This chain uses TRBV5-4 with TRBJ2-1; 7 positions match TRBD1. This CDR3 region has 17 residues. Germline CDR1 and CDR2: SGHNT and YYREEE (reference sequence). The V segment lost 4 bases and the J segment 9 bases; nucleotides outside the gene matches: 19.

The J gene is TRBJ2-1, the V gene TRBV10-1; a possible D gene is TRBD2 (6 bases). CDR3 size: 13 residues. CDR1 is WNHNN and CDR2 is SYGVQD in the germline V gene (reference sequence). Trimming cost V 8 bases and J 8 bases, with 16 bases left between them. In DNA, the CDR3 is TGCGCCAGCGCGGGACGGCTTGGAGATGAGCAGTTCTTC. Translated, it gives CASAGRLGDEQFF.

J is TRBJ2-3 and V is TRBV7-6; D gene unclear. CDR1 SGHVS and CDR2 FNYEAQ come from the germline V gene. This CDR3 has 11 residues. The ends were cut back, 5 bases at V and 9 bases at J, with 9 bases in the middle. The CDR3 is CASSPDATQYF. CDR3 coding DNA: TGTGCCAGCAGCCCCGACGCGACGCAGTATTTT.

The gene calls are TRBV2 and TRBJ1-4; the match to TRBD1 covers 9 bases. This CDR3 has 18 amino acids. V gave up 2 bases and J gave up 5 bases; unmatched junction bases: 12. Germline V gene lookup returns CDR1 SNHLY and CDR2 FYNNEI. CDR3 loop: CASSEPGQGSISNEKLFF. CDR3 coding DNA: TGTGCCAGCAGTGAACCTGGACAGGGGAGTATTTCCAATGAAAAACTGTTTTTT.